The 29 T cell receptor beta chains below were found in one sample sequenced in a study of T cells in Graves' hyperthyroidism and ophthalmopathy (dated by TCRdb to the late 2010s). Receptor amplification or capture employed multiplex PCR. Sequencing was carried out with an Illumina HiSeq 2000. The TCR beta CDR3 regions were amplified from the RNA transcripts. The TCR CDR3 was subjected to a first round of RT-PCR using the HTBI primer set and the Qiagen OneStep RT-PCR kit. TCRdb reworked the public reads: Q25 trimming with fastp, MiXCR clone assembly, productive beta chains retained. When rows share a CDR3 protein, they turn into one entry using the most common DNA and genes. The sample table holds 700,000 to 850,000 distinct CDR3 sequences, of which roughly a third were seen once. The ten largest clones take up around 29% of the sample. Sequenced material: blood. Receptors were obtained from a woman aged 40-49 years with Graves' hyperthyroidism.

This rearrangement joins TRBV12-3 or TRBV12-4 to TRBJ1-5; perhaps TRBD1 as D (5 bases). The CDR3 is 13 amino acids. V lost 8 bases and J lost 0, with 8 bases in between. DNA for the CDR3: TGTGCCAGCCAGGGCGATAGCAATCAGCCCCAGCATTTT. This translates into CASQGDSNQPQHF.

This clonotype was seen repeatedly, ten times or more. This rearrangement joins TRBV6-4 to TRBJ1-1, with D tentatively TRBD1 (5 bases). The CDR3 extends over 14 amino acids. V was cut by 6 bases and J by 1 base, with 12 bases left in between. Germline CDR1 MRHNA, CDR2 SNTAGT. CDR3 residues: CASSEGTSNTEAFF. DNA for the CDR3: TGTGCCAGCAGCGAGGGGACGTCGAACACTGAAGCTTTCTTT.

The sample holds a few counts of this clonotype. This chain joins TRBV2 and TRBJ1-1; unclear D gene. The V gene lost 6 bases and the J gene lost 4 bases, with 15 bases spanning the gap. The CDR3 contains 14 residues. The germline CDR1 and CDR2 sequences are SNHLY and FYNNEI. The CDR3 sequence: CASSLLKWGTEAFF. In DNA form, the CDR3 reads TGTGCCAGCAGCCTCCTCAAATGGGGCACTGAAGCTTTCTTT.

This rearrangement joins TRBV4-3 to TRBJ1-2; 9 positions match TRBD1. Trimming cost V 4 bases and J 2 bases; bases outside gene matches: 14. This CDR3 region has 18 residues. Per germline, CDR1 LGHNA and CDR2 YSLEER. The CDR3 sequence: CASSRSEGGTGSNYGYTF. DNA of the CDR3: TGCGCCAGCAGCCGCTCCGAGGGGGGGACAGGGTCAAACTATGGCTACACCTTC.

The V call is TRBV2, the J call TRBJ1-2; no clear D gene. The V and J ends lost 2 bases and 12 bases respectively, with 22 bases between them. The CDR3 contains 15 residues. Per the germline V gene, CDR1 is SNHLY and CDR2 is FYNNEI. The CDR3, as DNA: TGTGCCAGCAGTGAATTTATCTGGACTAGCTCTGGAAACACCTTC. It encodes CASSEFIWTSSGNTF.

This clonotype was seen many times. The chain employs TRBV19 and TRBJ2-5; D might be TRBD1 (6 bases). The CDR3 sequence is 11 residues long. Trimming removed 11 bases from V and 5 bases from J, with 12 bases in between. Germline values: CDR1 LNHDA, CDR2 SQIVND (reference sequence). The DNA of the CDR3 is TGTGCCGCACAGGGTGGCGAGACCCAGTACTTC. Translation: CAAQGGETQYF.

This clonotype was found a few times. The gene calls are TRBV4-1 and TRBJ2-5, with D possibly matching TRBD1 (5 bases). V was trimmed by 4 bases and J by 0 bases, leaving 12 bases between them. Germline V CDR1 and CDR2: MGHRA, YSYEKL. The CDR3 is 15 residues long. CDR3 coding DNA: TGCGCCAGCAGCCCGCCCCACAGGTACCAAGAGACCCAGTACTTC. Encoded protein: CASSPPHRYQETQYF.

The chain is built from TRBV25-1 and TRBJ2-5, with TRBD2 identical over 12 bases. The length of the CDR3 is 19 residues. Looked up from germline, CDR1 is MGHDK and CDR2 is SYGVNS. With 2 bases clipped from V and 2 bases from J, the junction kept 12 bases outside the gene matches. The CDR3 protein is CASSETNGRTSGKQETQYF. The CDR3 DNA sequence: TGTGCCAGCAGTGAAACAAACGGGAGGACTAGCGGGAAACAAGAGACCCAGTACTTC.

This clonotype was counted at least ten times. V and J are TRBV10-3 and TRBJ1-2; D unclear. The CDR3 extends over 15 amino acids. Germline values: CDR1 ENHRY, CDR2 SYGVKD. Trimming pared 0 bases from V and 0 bases from J, leaving 8 bases between. CDR3 DNA: TGTGCCATCAGTGAGTCTAGTCTAACTAACTATGGCTACACCTTC. It yields the protein CAISESSLTNYGYTF.

This clonotype has ten or more counts. V usage is TRBV9 and J usage is TRBJ1-6; no reliable D call. V lost 2 bases and J lost 7, with 10 bases in between. The germline V gene has CDR1 SGDLS and CDR2 YYNGEE. CDR3 length: 14 residues. The CDR3 DNA sequence: TGTGCCAGCAGCGTGGAGCAGTTCAATTCACCCCTCCACTTT. Amino acids: CASSVEQFNSPLHF.

This clonotype appeared a few times. The gene calls are TRBV6-6 and TRBJ2-7; D perhaps matches TRBD2 (5 bases). There are 15 residues in the CDR3. Per the germline V gene, CDR1 is MNHNY and CDR2 is SVGAGI (reference sequence). Trimming left V 2 bases short and J 3 bases short, with 14 bases between. CDR3 loop: CASSYKLGGGYEQYF. In DNA, the CDR3 is TGTGCCAGCAGTTACAAGTTGGGCGGAGGCTACGAGCAGTACTTC.

This clonotype was counted a few times. The chain uses TRBV29-1 and TRBJ2-7; TRBD1 aligns across 7 bases. The J call is uncertain, as TRBJ2-1 better fits the DNA end. The germline V gene encodes CDR1 SQVTM and CDR2 ANQGSEA. The CDR3 is made up of 14 amino acids. The CDR3 sequence is CSAEGQWYVDEQFF. The CDR3 nucleotides are TGCAGCGCCGAGGGACAGTGGTATGTGGATGAGCAGTTCTTC.

Worth noting for this clonotype: One end of the junction fails to match germline, which may point to a read error. V gene TRBV20-1 combines with J gene TRBJ2-2, with D maybe TRBD2 (5 bases). The CDR3 is made up of 13 amino acids. The V gene's germline CDR1 is DFQATT and CDR2 SNEGSKA (reference sequence). The CDR3 protein is CSARATNTGELLF. The CDR3, as DNA: TGCAGTGCTAGGGCCACGAACACCGGGGAACTGCTTTTT.

This clonotype was found a few times. The DNA for the CDR3 is TGTGCTAGTGGCTCAGGGGCAGAGAACACTGAAGCTTTCTTT. As protein: CASGSGAENTEAFF. The chain has TRBV12-5 and TRBJ1-1, with a tentative D call TRBD1 (6 bases). Germline V gene sequence: CDR1 LGHNT, CDR2 FRNRAP. Trimming shortened V by 6 bases and J by 1 base, and 12 bases separated the two germline ends. The CDR3 runs 14 residues.

V usage is TRBV29-1 and J usage is TRBJ2-7; 9 bases line up with TRBD1. The CDR3 totals 13 residues. CDR1 and CDR2 (germline): SQVTM, ANQGSEA. The CDR3 coding sequence is TGCAGTGCATCCAACAGGGGGCGTTACGAGCAGTACTTC. Amino acids: CSASNRGRYEQYF.

This clonotype was detected only a few times. The chain links TRBV7-2 to TRBJ2-7; TRBD1 is a possible D gene (5 bases). This CDR3 spans 13 amino acids. Deletions cut 5 bases from V and 1 base from J, with 9 bases between. Per the germline V gene, CDR1 is SGHTA and CDR2 is FQGNSA. The CDR3 is CASSRTPSYEQYF. CDR3 in DNA: TGTGCCAGCAGCCGGACACCTTCCTACGAGCAGTACTTC.

This clonotype has more than one count but fewer than ten. The chain employs TRBV12-3 or TRBV12-4 and TRBJ1-2, with a possible D match to TRBD1 (6 bases). The CDR3 has 14 amino acids. Trimming removed 7 bases at V and 4 bases at J, with 16 bases between. The CDR3 here is CASTLNKDSYGYTF. In DNA, the CDR3 is TGTGCCAGCACCTTAAATAAGGACAGCTATGGCTACACCTTC.

The chain is built from TRBV11-3 and TRBJ2-5, with D uncertain. The CDR3 contains 16 residues. Trimming shortened V by 1 base and J by 0 bases, and 12 bases separated the two germline ends. Germline CDR1 is SGHNT and CDR2 is YENEEA. As DNA, the CDR3 is TGTGCCAGCAGCTTAGTCCCCGGGCTCAACCAAGAGACCCAGTACTTC. As protein: CASSLVPGLNQETQYF. Combining the CDR3 with reference TRBV11-3 and TRBJ2-5 gives the whole variable domain EAGVVQSPRYKIIEKKQPVAFWCNPISGHNTLYWYLQNLGQGPELLIRYENEEAVDDSQLPKDRFSAERLKGVDSTLKIQPAELGDSAVYLCASSLVPGLNQETQYFGPGTRLLVL.

Ten or more counts support this clonotype. This rearrangement joins TRBV7-9 to TRBJ1-2, with D unclear. The germline V gene has CDR1 SEHNR and CDR2 FQNEAQ (reference sequence). Trimming pared 8 bases from V and 4 bases from J, leaving 11 bases between. This CDR3 is 12 amino acids long. The CDR3 here is CASWGRPYGYTF. The DNA of the CDR3 is TGTGCCAGCTGGGGAAGACCCTATGGCTACACCTTC.

The chain joins TRBV7-2 to TRBJ2-1; 13 bases match TRBD2. J gave up 8 bases and V 5 bases, and 6 bases lay outside the gene matches. CDR1 is SGHTA and CDR2 is FQGNSA in the germline V gene. The CDR3 consists of 15 residues. For the CDR3, the DNA is TGTGCCAGCAGCGCTACTAGCGGGAGGGCAGATGAGCAGTTCTTC. Its translation: CASSATSGRADEQFF.

This clonotype came up a few times. The genes are TRBV6-5 and TRBJ2-5; 9 nucleotides align to TRBD2. The V and J ends lost 5 bases and 5 bases, in that order; junction bases with no gene match: 15. Germline lookup yields CDR1 MNHEY and CDR2 SVGAGI. CDR3 length: 17 amino acids. The CDR3 here is CASSEGVRLAARETQYF. The CDR3 DNA reads TGTGCCAGCAGTGAAGGGGTGAGACTAGCGGCCCGGGAGACCCAGTACTTC.

Notes on this clonotype: One end of the junction is discordant with germline, which a read error may explain. J is TRBJ1-5 and V is TRBV11-2; no definite D call. The CDR3 covers 12 residues. CDR1 is SGHAT and CDR2 is FQNNGV in the germline V gene. The CDR3 sequence: CVSSRPNQPQHF. The DNA for the CDR3 is TGTGTCAGCAGCCGTCCTAATCAGCCCCAGCATTTT.

This sequence joins TRBV10-3 and TRBJ2-2; no clear D gene. Germline CDR1 ENHRY, CDR2 SYGVKD. V was cut by 11 bases and J by 6 bases, with 13 bases left in between. The CDR3 has 12 residues. This CDR3 reads CAWRVGSGELFF. The CDR3 DNA reads as TGTGCCTGGAGAGTAGGGTCCGGGGAGCTGTTTTTT.

Points on this clonotype: Just one base apart from a much larger clone, this may be a read error. This rearrangement joins TRBV5-1 to TRBJ2-7; D unclear. Trimming left V 7 bases short and J 2 bases short, with 16 bases between. CDR3 size: 14 residues. In germline, CDR1 is SGHRS, CDR2 YFSETQ. The CDR3 nucleotides are TGCGCCAGCGCCTCGCCCGGCGATACCTACGAGCAGTACTTC. It is translated as CASASPGDTYEQYF.

This clonotype has at least ten counts. The chain employs TRBV7-2 and TRBJ1-3; possibly TRBD1 for D (5 bases). Germline CDR1 SGHTA, CDR2 FQGNSA. Trimming stripped 0 bases from V and 2 bases from J, with 11 bases between. The length of the CDR3 is 16 residues. The DNA for the CDR3 is TGTGCCAGCAGCTTAGCTCGAGGGGAGGCTGGAAACACCATATATTTT. Translating it yields CASSLARGEAGNTIYF.

This chain joins TRBV7-3 and TRBJ2-2; D remains ambiguous. Germline CDR1 is SGHTA and CDR2 is FQGTGA. The V and J ends lost 5 bases and 0 bases respectively, with 10 bases between them. The length of the CDR3 is 15 residues. In DNA form, the CDR3 reads TGTGCCAGCAGCCTTGAGATCGCGAACACCGGGGAGCTGTTTTTT. As protein: CASSLEIANTGELFF.

This clonotype turned up a few times. The chain recombines TRBV6-4 with TRBJ1-3; D not resolved. The CDR3 runs to 11 residues. Germline CDR1 reads MRHNA; CDR2 reads SNTAGT. Trimming pared 2 bases from V and 14 bases from J, leaving 10 bases between. The CDR3 bases are TGTGCCAGCAGTGACGGACGGGGAGTATATTTT. Translating it yields CASSDGRGVYF.

A few counts support this clonotype. The chain joins TRBV19 to TRBJ1-2; 7 nucleotides line up with TRBD1. The CDR3 has 14 residues. Losses at the gene ends were 7 bases for V and 4 bases for J; bases not matched to a gene: 9. Germline V gives CDR1 LNHDA, CDR2 SQIVND (reference sequence). In DNA, the CDR3 is TGTGCCAGTACCCCCGGTGCAGGGGGCTATGGCTACACCTTC. It yields the protein CASTPGAGGYGYTF. The whole variable domain, filled in from reference TRBV19 and TRBJ1-2, reads DGGITQSPKYLFRKEGQNVTLSCEQNLNHDAMYWYRQDPGQGLRLIYYSQIVNDFQKGDIAEGYSVSREKKESFPLTVTSAQKNPTAFYLCASTPGAGGYGYTFGSGTRLTVV.

A note on this clonotype: This likely comes from a read error, as the CDR3 has no conserved phenylalanine or tryptophan at its end. The J gene is TRBJ1-1, the V gene TRBV15, with D maybe TRBD1 (6 bases). Trimming took off 4 bases at V and 4 bases at J, with 16 bases between the two ends. The CDR3 is 15 amino acids. Germline CDR1 is LNHNV and CDR2 is YYDKDF (reference sequence). The CDR3 loop is CATSTRQRGSTEAFL. CDR3 bases: TGTGCCACCAGCACACGTCAAAGGGGGAGCACTGAAGCTTTCCTT.